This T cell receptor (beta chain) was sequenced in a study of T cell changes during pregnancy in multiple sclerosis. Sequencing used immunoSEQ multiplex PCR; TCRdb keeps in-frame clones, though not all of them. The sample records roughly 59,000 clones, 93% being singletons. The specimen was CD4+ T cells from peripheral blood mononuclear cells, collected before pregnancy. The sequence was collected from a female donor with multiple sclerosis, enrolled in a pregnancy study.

The CDR3 DNA sequence: TGCAGCGTTGCGTTAAGGAGTCTGGGTGAGCAGTTCTTC. Translated: CSVALRSLGEQFF. This chain uses TRBV29-1 with TRBJ2-1; D not certain. Germline CDR1 and CDR2: SQVTM and ANQGSEA. The CDR3 extends over 13 amino acids. Trimming shortened V by 4 bases and J by 9 bases, and 16 bases separated the two germline ends.